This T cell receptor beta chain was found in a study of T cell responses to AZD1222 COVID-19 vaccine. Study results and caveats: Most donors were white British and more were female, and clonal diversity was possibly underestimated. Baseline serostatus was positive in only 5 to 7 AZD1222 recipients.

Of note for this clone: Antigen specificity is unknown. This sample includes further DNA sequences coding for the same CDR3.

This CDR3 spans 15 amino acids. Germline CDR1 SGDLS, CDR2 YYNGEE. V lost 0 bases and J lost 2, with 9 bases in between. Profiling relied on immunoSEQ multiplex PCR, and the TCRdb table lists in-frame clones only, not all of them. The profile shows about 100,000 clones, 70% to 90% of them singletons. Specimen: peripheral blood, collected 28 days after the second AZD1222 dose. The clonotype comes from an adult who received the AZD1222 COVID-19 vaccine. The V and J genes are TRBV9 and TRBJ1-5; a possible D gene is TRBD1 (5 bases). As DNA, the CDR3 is TGTGCCAGCAGCGTAGATGGGGGGGGCAATCAGCCCCAGCATTTT. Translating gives CASSVDGGGNQPQHF. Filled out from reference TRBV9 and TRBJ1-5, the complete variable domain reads DSGVTQTPKHLITATGQRVTLRCSPRSGDLSVYWYQQSLDQGLQFLIQYYNGEERAKGNILERFSAQQFPDLHSELNLSSLELGDSALYFCASSVDGGGNQPQHFGDGTRLSIL.